Following are 6 T cell receptor beta chains from one sample sequenced in a study of T-cell memory formation after mild COVID-19. Using its own MiXCR run on the 5' RACE reads, TCRdb lists one record per CDR3 protein. The sample consists of 300,000 or so distinct CDR3 sequences, roughly 17% of them appearing once. The specimen sequenced was PBMCs or a T cell subset sorted from them (not recorded which). These receptors were obtained from a man aged 18 to 35 who had mild COVID-19 (a few samples of this study predate the infection). Cell type and time point are not known.

This clonotype was observed a handful of times. The V call is TRBV20-1, the J call TRBJ2-2, with TRBD1 matching over 11 bases. V lost 0 bases to trimming and J lost 6 bases; unmatched junction nucleotides: 6. CDR3 length: 16 residues. Germline CDR1 DFQATT, CDR2 SNEGSKA (reference sequence). The CDR3 region is CSARDDGTGGAGELFF. The CDR3 DNA reads TGCAGTGCTAGAGACGATGGGACAGGGGGGGCCGGGGAGCTGTTTTTT.

This clonotype was seen only a few times. This chain uses TRBV20-1 with TRBJ2-1, with TRBD2 identical over 14 bases. The CDR3 length is 17 residues. V shed 5 bases, J shed 9 bases, and the junction held 15 bases outside the gene matches. Germline V gene lookup returns CDR1 DFQATT and CDR2 SNEGSKA (reference sequence). This chain's CDR3 is CSAFTPGLAGALLEQFF. Written as DNA, the CDR3 is TGCAGTGCTTTCACTCCGGGACTAGCGGGGGCACTACTTGAGCAGTTCTTC.

In this sample, this clonotype turned up many times. CDR3 DNA: TGTGCCAGCAGTTTAAGGACAGGGGGCGCAGAGACCCAGTACTTC. Protein sequence: CASSLRTGGAETQYF. The chain has TRBV12-3 or TRBV12-4 and TRBJ2-5; 11 bases agree with TRBD1. V was clipped by 2 bases and J by 4 bases; unmatched bases: 3. The CDR3 runs 15 residues.

This clonotype has a count of ten or more. V usage is TRBV15 and J usage is TRBJ2-7; perhaps TRBD1 as D (5 bases). The V gene lost 0 bases and the J gene lost 12 bases, with 15 bases spanning the gap. Germline V gene lookup returns CDR1 LNHNV and CDR2 YYDKDF (reference sequence). This CDR3 has 13 amino acids. The CDR3 loop is CATSRDMQGIVYF. CDR3 DNA: TGTGCCACCAGCAGAGATATGCAGGGTATAGTGTACTTC.

This sequence joins TRBV6-5 and TRBJ1-1; the D gene is possibly TRBD1 (5 bases). The V gene's germline CDR1 is MNHEY and CDR2 SVGAGI. V lost 7 bases to trimming and J lost 5 bases, with 11 bases between them. This CDR3 region has 12 residues. In DNA, the CDR3 is TGTGCCAGCATTCGACAGAGAACTGAAGCTTTCTTT. The encoded protein is CASIRQRTEAFF.

This clonotype was seen a few times. J is TRBJ2-3 and V is TRBV19; D may be TRBD1 or TRBD2 (6 bases each). V lost 3 bases and J 6 bases, leaving 13 bases between the germline ends. The CDR3 covers 14 residues. The germline V gene encodes CDR1 LNHDA and CDR2 SQIVND (reference sequence). CDR3: CASSISPGADTQYF. The CDR3 nucleotides read TGTGCCAGTAGTATTTCCCCGGGGGCCGATACGCAGTATTTT.